This T cell receptor beta chain came from a study of T cells in Graves' hyperthyroidism and ophthalmopathy. Study-wide results and limits: Patients with ophthalmopathy were separated from those with stable hyperthyroidism by a 13 V-J model.

Amplification of TCR beta CDR3 regions was performed using RNA transcripts as template. Researchers ran a first-round RT-PCR on the TCR CDR3 using the HTBI primer set. A single record per CDR3 protein comes from TCRdb applying MiXCR to the multiplex PCR reads. The sample contains approximately 430,000 distinct CDR3 sequences, approximately 14% of which appear only once. Exclusion criteria comprised uncontrolled infection, other autoimmune disease, pregnancy or lactation. Extraction of PBMCs used roughly 9.3 ml of fresh peripheral blood. CDR1 and CDR2 (germline): SEHNR, FQNEAQ (reference sequence). This CDR3 contains 16 residues. V gave up 3 bases and J gave up 1 base, with 16 bases separating them. This clonotype turned up a few times. Antigen unknown.

The sample comprised blood. The receptor comes from a woman aged 18-29 years with Graves' hyperthyroidism. This chain uses TRBV7-9 with TRBJ2-7, with TRBD1 as a possible D gene (6 bases). This CDR3 reads CASSFQGPSLSYEQYF. CDR3 nucleotide sequence: TGTGCCAGCAGCTTCCAGGGGCCGTCCCTTTCCTACGAGCAGTACTTC. Based on the CDR3 plus reference TRBV7-9 and TRBJ2-7, the full variable domain is DTGVSQNPRHKITKRGQNVTFRCDPISEHNRLYWYRQTLGQGPEFLTYFQNEAQLEKSRLLSDRFSAERPKGSFSTLEIQRTEQGDSAMYLCASSFQGPSLSYEQYFGPGTRLTVT.